This T cell receptor (beta chain) derives from a study of cytomegalovirus exposure and HLA in healthy donors. Study in general: Earlier findings included some 120 million unique TCR beta sequences obtained from 150 million to 200 million T cells. Study outcomes and limitations: In a later analysis, several top co-occurrence clusters appeared linked to parvovirus B19, influenza, CMV and Epstein-Barr virus.

This clone was seen more than once but under ten times. The antigen remains undetermined. Researchers ran the PCR with 60 Vbeta and 13 Jbeta primers. TCRdb's table, derived via immunoSEQ multiplex PCR, lists solely in-frame clones and lacks some. The sample consists of 100,000 to 150,000 clones, 75% to 90% of them appearing once. Regarding donors, all were healthy bone marrow donors. In germline, CDR1 is SGHTA, CDR2 FQGNSA. The CDR3 runs to 14 residues. With V trimmed by 5 bases and J by 5 bases, 4 bases remained unmatched. Source material: PBMCs. The TCR comes from a man aged 40-50 years in good health and CMV-seronegative. This sequence joins TRBV7-2 and TRBJ2-4; 9 bases are a match to TRBD2. CDR3 nucleotides: TGTGCCAGCAGCCTACAGCGGGGGGAAAACATTCAGTACTTC. The encoded protein is CASSLQRGENIQYF.